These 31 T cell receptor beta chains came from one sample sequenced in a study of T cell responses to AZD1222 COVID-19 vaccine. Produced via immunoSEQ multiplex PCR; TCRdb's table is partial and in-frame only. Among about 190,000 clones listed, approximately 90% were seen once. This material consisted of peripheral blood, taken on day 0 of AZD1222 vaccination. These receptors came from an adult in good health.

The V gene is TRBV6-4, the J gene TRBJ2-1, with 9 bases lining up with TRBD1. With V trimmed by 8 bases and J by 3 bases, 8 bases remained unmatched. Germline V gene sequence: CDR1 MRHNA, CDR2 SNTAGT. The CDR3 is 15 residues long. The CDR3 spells CASANGGQGYNEQFF. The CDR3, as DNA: TGTGCCAGCGCCAATGGGGGACAGGGCTACAATGAGCAGTTCTTC.

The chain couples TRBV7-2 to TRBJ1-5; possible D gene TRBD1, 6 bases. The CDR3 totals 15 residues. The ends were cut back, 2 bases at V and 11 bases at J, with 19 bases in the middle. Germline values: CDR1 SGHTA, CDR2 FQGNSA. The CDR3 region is CASSLSFGGRTAQHF. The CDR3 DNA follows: TGTGCCAGCAGCTTAAGTTTTGGGGGGCGCACGGCCCAGCATTTT.

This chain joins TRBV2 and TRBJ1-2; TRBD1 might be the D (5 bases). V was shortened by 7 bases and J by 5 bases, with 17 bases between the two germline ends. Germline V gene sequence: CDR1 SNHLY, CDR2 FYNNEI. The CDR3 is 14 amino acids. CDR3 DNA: TGTGCCAGCATCCCCACCGGGGGACCTTATGGCTACACCTTC. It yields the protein CASIPTGGPYGYTF.

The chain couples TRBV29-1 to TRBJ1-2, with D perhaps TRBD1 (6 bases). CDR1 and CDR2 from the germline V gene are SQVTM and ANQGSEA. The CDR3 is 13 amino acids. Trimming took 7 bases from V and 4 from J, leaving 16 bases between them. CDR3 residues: CSAGGGGGYGYTF. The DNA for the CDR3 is TGCAGCGCCGGGGGAGGGGGAGGCTATGGCTACACCTTC.

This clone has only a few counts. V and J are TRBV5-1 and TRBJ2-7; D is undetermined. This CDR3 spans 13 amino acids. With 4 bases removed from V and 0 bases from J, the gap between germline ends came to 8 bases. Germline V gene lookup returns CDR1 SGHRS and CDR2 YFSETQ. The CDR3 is CASSQTSSYEQYF. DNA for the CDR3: TGCGCCAGCAGCCAGACAAGCTCCTACGAGCAGTACTTC.

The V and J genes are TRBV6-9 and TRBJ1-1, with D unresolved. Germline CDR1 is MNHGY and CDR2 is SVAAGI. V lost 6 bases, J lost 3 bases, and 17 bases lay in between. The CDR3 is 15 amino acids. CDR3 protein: CASSDNMGKDTEAFF. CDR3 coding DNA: TGTGCCAGCAGCGATAACATGGGCAAAGACACTGAAGCTTTCTTT.

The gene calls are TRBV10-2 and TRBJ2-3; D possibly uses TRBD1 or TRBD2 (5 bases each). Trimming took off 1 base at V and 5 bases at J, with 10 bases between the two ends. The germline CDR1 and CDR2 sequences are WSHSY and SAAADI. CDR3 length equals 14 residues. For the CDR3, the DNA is TGCGCCAGCAGTGAGTGGGACCCTGGAGATACGCAGTATTTT. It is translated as CASSEWDPGDTQYF.

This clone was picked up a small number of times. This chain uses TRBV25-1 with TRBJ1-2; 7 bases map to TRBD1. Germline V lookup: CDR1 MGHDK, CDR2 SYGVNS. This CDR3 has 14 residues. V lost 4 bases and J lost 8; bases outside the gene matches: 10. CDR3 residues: CASSAQTGLLGYTF. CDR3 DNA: TGTGCCAGCAGTGCCCAGACAGGGCTTTTAGGCTACACCTTC.

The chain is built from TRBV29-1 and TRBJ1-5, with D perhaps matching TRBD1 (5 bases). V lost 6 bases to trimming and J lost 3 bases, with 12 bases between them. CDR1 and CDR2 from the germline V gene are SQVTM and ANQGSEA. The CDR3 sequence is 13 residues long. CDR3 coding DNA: TGCAGCGTCGCCCGGGACGCCAATCAGCCCCAGCATTTT. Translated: CSVARDANQPQHF.

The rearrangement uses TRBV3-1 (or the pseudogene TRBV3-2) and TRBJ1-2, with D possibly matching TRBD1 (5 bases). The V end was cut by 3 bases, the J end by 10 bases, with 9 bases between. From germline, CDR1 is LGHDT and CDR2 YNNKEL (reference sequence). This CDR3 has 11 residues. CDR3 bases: TGTGCCAGCAGCCAGTCGGGGGACTACACCTTC. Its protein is CASSQSGDYTF.

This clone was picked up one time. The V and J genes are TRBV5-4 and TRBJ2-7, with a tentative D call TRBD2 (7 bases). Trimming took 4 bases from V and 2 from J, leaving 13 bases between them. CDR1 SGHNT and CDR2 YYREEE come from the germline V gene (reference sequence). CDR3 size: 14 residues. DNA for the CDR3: TGTGCCAGCAGCCCTGGGGGGGGCCCCTACGAGCAGTACTTC. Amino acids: CASSPGGGPYEQYF.

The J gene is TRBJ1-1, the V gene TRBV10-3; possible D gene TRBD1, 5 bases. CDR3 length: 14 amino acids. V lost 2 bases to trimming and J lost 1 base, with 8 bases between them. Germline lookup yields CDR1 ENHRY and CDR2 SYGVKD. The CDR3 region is CAISEAGKNTEAFF. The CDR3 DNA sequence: TGTGCCATCAGTGAGGCAGGGAAGAACACTGAAGCTTTCTTT.

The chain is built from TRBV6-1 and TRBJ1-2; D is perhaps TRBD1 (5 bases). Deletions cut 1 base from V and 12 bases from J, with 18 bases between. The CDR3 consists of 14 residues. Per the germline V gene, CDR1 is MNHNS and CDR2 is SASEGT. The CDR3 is CASSEVVGVLSDTF. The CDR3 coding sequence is TGTGCCAGCAGTGAAGTAGTGGGGGTTCTAAGTGACACCTTC.

CDR3 DNA sequence: TGTGCCAGCAGCCAGGGCTTCCCCGGGTCCTACGAGCAGTACTTC. It encodes CASSQGFPGSYEQYF. This rearrangement joins TRBV3-1 (or the pseudogene TRBV3-2) to TRBJ2-7; no clear D gene. V was trimmed by 3 bases and J by 1 base, leaving 13 bases between them. CDR3 length: 15 amino acids. Germline V gives CDR1 LGHDT, CDR2 YNNKEL (reference sequence).

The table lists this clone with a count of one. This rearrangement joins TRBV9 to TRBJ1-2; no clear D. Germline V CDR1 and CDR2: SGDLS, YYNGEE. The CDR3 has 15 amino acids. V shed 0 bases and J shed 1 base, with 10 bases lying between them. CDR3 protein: CASSVARQFNYGYTF. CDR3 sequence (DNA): TGTGCCAGCAGCGTAGCCCGTCAGTTTAACTATGGCTACACCTTC.

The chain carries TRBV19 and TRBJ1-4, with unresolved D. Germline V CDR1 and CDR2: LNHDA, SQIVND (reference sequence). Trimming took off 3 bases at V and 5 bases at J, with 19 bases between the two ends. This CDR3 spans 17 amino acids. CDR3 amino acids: CASSIYSPAGWNEKLFF. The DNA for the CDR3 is TGTGCCAGTAGTATTTACTCCCCGGCAGGTTGGAATGAAAAACTGTTTTTT. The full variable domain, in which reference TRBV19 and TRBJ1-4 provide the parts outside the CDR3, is DGGITQSPKYLFRKEGQNVTLSCEQNLNHDAMYWYRQDPGQGLRLIYYSQIVNDFQKGDIAEGYSVSREKKESFPLTVTSAQKNPTAFYLCASSIYSPAGWNEKLFFGSGTQLSVL.

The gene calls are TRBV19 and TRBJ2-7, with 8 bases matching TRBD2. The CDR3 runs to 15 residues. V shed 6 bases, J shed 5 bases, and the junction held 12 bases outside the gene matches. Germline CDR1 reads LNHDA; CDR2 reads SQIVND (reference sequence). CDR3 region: CASRASGSIGNEQYF. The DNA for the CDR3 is TGTGCCAGTAGGGCGAGCGGGAGTATCGGGAACGAGCAGTACTTC. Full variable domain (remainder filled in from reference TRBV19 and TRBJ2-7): DGGITQSPKYLFRKEGQNVTLSCEQNLNHDAMYWYRQDPGQGLRLIYYSQIVNDFQKGDIAEGYSVSREKKESFPLTVTSAQKNPTAFYLCASRASGSIGNEQYFGPGTRLTVT.

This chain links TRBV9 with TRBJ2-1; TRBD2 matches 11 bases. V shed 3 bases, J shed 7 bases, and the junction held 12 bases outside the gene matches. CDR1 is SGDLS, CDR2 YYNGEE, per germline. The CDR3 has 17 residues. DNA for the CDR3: TGTGCCAGCAGCGCAGCAAGAACTAGCGGGGGTGATAATGAGCAGTTCTTC. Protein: CASSAARTSGGDNEQFF.

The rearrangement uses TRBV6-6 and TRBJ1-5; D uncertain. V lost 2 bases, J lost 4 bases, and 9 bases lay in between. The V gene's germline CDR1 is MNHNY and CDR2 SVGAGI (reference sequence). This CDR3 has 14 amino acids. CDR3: CASSYPRVNQPQHF. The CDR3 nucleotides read TGTGCCAGCAGTTACCCGCGGGTAAATCAGCCCCAGCATTTT.

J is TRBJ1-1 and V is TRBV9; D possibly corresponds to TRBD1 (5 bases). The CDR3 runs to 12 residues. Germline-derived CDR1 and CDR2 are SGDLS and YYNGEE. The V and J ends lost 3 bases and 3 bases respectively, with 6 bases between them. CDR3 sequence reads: CASSATDTEAFF. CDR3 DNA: TGTGCCAGCAGCGCGACAGACACTGAAGCTTTCTTT.

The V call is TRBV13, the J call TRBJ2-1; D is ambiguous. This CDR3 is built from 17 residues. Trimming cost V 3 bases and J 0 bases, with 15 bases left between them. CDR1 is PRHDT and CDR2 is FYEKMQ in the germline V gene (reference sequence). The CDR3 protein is CASSFQVGSPSYNEQFF. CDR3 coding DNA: TGTGCCAGCAGCTTCCAGGTGGGGTCCCCCTCCTACAATGAGCAGTTCTTC.

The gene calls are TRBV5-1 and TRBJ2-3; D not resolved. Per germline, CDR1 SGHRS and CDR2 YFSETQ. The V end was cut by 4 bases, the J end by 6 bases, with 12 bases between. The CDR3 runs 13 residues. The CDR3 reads CASSPGPADTQYF. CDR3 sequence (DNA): TGCGCCAGCAGCCCTGGACCTGCCGATACGCAGTATTTT.

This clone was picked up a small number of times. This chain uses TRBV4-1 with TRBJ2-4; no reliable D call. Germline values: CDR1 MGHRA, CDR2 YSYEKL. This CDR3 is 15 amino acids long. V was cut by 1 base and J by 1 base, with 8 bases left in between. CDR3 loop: CASSQVGWAKNIQYF. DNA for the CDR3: TGCGCCAGCAGCCAAGTGGGTTGGGCCAAAAACATTCAGTACTTC.

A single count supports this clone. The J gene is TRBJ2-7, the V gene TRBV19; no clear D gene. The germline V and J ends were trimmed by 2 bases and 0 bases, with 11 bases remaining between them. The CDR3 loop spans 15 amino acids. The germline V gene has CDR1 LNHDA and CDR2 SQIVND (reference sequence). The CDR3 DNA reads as TGTGCCAGTAGTATATCCCCACAAGCCTCCTACGAGCAGTACTTC. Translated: CASSISPQASYEQYF.

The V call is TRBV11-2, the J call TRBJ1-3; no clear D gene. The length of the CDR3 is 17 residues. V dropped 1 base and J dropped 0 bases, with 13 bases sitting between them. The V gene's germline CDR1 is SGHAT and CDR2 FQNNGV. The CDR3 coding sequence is TGTGCCAGCAGCTTAGTAGCCAAGGTAGTCTCTGGAAACACCATATATTTT. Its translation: CASSLVAKVVSGNTIYF. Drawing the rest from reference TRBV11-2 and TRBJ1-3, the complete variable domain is EAGVAQSPRYKIIEKRQSVAFWCNPISGHATLYWYQQILGQGPKLLIQFQNNGVVDDSQLPKDRFSAERLKGVDSTLKIQPAKLEDSAVYLCASSLVAKVVSGNTIYFGEGSWLTVV.

The CDR3 nucleotides read TGTGCCAGCAGCCCCGGACCAAGCCAACACAATCAGCCCCAGCATTTT. It codes for CASSPGPSQHNQPQHF. The chain combines TRBV3-1 (or the pseudogene TRBV3-2) with TRBJ1-5; D call uncertain. Per the germline V gene, CDR1 is LGHDT and CDR2 is YNNKEL (reference sequence). The CDR3 has 16 amino acids. V lost 4 bases and J lost 3, with 16 bases in between.

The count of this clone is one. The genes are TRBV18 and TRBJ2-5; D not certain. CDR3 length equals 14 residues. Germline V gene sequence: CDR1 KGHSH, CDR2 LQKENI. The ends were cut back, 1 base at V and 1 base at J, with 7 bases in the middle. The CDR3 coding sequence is TGTGCCAGCTCACCACAGTACCTCCAAGAGACCCAGTACTTC. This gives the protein CASSPQYLQETQYF.

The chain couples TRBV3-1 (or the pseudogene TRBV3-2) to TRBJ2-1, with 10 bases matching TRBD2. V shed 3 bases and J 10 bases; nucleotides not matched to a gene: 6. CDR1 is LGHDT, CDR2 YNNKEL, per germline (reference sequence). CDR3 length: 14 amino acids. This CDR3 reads CASSHSSGSYEQFF. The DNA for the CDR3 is TGTGCCAGCAGCCACTCTAGCGGGAGTTACGAGCAGTTCTTC.

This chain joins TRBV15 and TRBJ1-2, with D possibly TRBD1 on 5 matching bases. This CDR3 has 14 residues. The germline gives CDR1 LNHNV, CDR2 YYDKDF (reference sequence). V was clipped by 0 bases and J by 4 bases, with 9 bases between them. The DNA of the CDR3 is TGTGCCACCAGCAGAGAGTACACAGGCTATGGCTACACCTTC. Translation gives CATSREYTGYGYTF.

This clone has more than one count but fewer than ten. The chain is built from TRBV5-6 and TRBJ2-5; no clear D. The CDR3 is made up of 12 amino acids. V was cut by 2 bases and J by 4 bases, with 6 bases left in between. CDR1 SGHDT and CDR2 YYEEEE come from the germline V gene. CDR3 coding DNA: TGTGCCAGCAGCTTTTACGCAGAGACCCAGTACTTC. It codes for CASSFYAETQYF.

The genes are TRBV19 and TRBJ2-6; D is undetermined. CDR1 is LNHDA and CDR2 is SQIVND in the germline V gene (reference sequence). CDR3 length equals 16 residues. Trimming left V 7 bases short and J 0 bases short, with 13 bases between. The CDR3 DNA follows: TGTGCCAGTAATTATATCGGCGGCTCTGGGGCCAACGTCCTGACTTTC. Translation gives CASNYIGGSGANVLTF.